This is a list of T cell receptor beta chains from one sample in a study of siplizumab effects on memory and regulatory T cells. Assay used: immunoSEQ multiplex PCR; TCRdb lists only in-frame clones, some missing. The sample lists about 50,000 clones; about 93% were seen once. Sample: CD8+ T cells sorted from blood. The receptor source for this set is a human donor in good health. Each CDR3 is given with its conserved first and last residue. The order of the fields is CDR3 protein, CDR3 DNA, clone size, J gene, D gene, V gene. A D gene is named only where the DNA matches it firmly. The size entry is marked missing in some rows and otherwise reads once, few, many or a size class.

cdr3_aa: CASSQVGGKGTGELFF
cdr3_nt: TGCGCCAGCAGCCAAGTAGGGGGTAAGGGGACCGGGGAGCTGTTTTTT
clone_size: NA
j_call: TRBJ2-2
d_call: NA
v_call: TRBV4-1

cdr3_aa: CASSLASEAFF
cdr3_nt: TGTGCCAGCAGCTTGGCGAGCGAAGCTTTCTTT
clone_size: NA
j_call: TRBJ1-1
d_call: NA
v_call: TRBV5-4

cdr3_aa: CASSFSGELFF
cdr3_nt: TGTGCCAGCAGTTTCTCCGGGGAGCTGTTTTTT
clone_size: NA
j_call: TRBJ2-2
d_call: NA
v_call: TRBV27

cdr3_aa: CASRDRGWEKLFF
cdr3_nt: TGTGCCAGCAGGGACAGGGGGTGGGAAAAACTGTTTTTT
clone_size: NA
j_call: TRBJ1-4
d_call: TRBD1
v_call: TRBV25-1

cdr3_aa: CASSLLGRENSYNEQFF
cdr3_nt: TGCGCCAGCAGCTTGTTAGGCAGAGAGAACTCCTACAATGAGCAGTTCTTC
clone_size: once
j_call: TRBJ2-1
d_call: NA
v_call: TRBV5-1

cdr3_aa: CASSPGLAGGYEQYF
cdr3_nt: TGTGCCAGCAGCCCGGGACTAGCGGGAGGGTACGAGCAGTACTTC
clone_size: NA
j_call: TRBJ2-7
d_call: TRBD2
v_call: TRBV28

cdr3_aa: CASSLGLAGGVIETQYF
cdr3_nt: TGTGCCAGCAGCCTTGGACTAGCGGGAGGAGTGATAGAGACCCAGTACTTC
clone_size: NA
j_call: TRBJ2-5
d_call: TRBD2
v_call: TRBV9

cdr3_aa: CASSRQGDYNEQFF
cdr3_nt: TGTGCCAGCTCAAGGCAGGGCGACTACAATGAGCAGTTCTTC
clone_size: NA
j_call: TRBJ2-1
d_call: NA
v_call: TRBV18

cdr3_aa: CASSIRGFEAFF
cdr3_nt: TGTGCCAGTAGTATCCGGGGTTTCGAAGCTTTCTTT
clone_size: few
j_call: TRBJ1-1
d_call: NA
v_call: TRBV19

cdr3_aa: CASSSQVTRNAEAFF
cdr3_nt: TGTGCCAGCAGCTCTCAGGTTACCCGGAACGCTGAAGCTTTCTTT
clone_size: NA
j_call: TRBJ1-1
d_call: NA
v_call: TRBV7-3

cdr3_aa: CASSIGTLALYNEQFF
cdr3_nt: TGTGCCAGCAGCATAGGGACCCTGGCGTTATACAATGAGCAGTTCTTC
clone_size: once
j_call: TRBJ2-1
d_call: NA
v_call: TRBV5-4

cdr3_aa: CASSIADYNQPQHF
cdr3_nt: TGTGCCAGTAGTATAGCCGACTACAATCAGCCCCAGCATTTT
clone_size: once
j_call: TRBJ1-5
d_call: NA
v_call: TRBV19

cdr3_aa: CASSLEGRGQETQYF
cdr3_nt: TGTGCCAGCAGCTTAGAGGGGAGGGGGCAAGAGACCCAGTACTTC
clone_size: NA
j_call: TRBJ2-5
d_call: NA
v_call: TRBV7-3

cdr3_aa: CASSYTRGGSYEQYF
cdr3_nt: TGTGCCAGCAGTTACACGAGAGGGGGTTCCTACGAGCAGTACTTC
clone_size: NA
j_call: TRBJ2-7
d_call: NA
v_call: TRBV5-6

cdr3_aa: CASNRQGNYEQYF
cdr3_nt: TGTGCCAGCAATCGGCAGGGAAACTACGAGCAGTACTTC
clone_size: NA
j_call: TRBJ2-7
d_call: NA
v_call: TRBV27

cdr3_aa: CASSLVIGTSGTDTQYF
cdr3_nt: TGTGCCAGCAGTTTGGTCATAGGGACTAGCGGCACAGATACGCAGTATTTT
clone_size: NA
j_call: TRBJ2-3
d_call: TRBD2
v_call: TRBV28

cdr3_aa: CASSLMSDYEQYF
cdr3_nt: TGTGCCAGCAGCCTTATGAGCGACTACGAGCAGTACTTC
clone_size: NA
j_call: TRBJ2-7
d_call: NA
v_call: TRBV4-2

cdr3_aa: CASKQGIGYPSYNEQFF
cdr3_nt: TGTGCCAGCAAACAGGGTATAGGTTATCCGTCCTACAATGAGCAGTTCTTC
clone_size: NA
j_call: TRBJ2-1
d_call: NA
v_call: TRBV28

cdr3_aa: CASIPDRGIETQYF
cdr3_nt: TGTGCCAGCATTCCCGACAGGGGGATAGAGACCCAGTACTTC
clone_size: NA
j_call: TRBJ2-5
d_call: TRBD1
v_call: TRBV6-1

cdr3_aa: CASSLQGWQETQYF
cdr3_nt: TGTGCCAGCAGCTTACAGGGATGGCAAGAGACCCAGTACTTC
clone_size: NA
j_call: TRBJ2-5
d_call: NA
v_call: TRBV5-4

cdr3_aa: CASSLTVNTEAFF
cdr3_nt: TGTGCCAGCAGTTTGACAGTGAACACTGAAGCTTTCTTT
clone_size: NA
j_call: TRBJ1-1
d_call: NA
v_call: TRBV28

cdr3_aa: CASSLPPREPNNEQFF
cdr3_nt: TGTGCCAGCAGCTTACCCCCACGGGAGCCCAACAATGAGCAGTTCTTC
clone_size: NA
j_call: TRBJ2-1
d_call: NA
v_call: TRBV13

cdr3_aa: CASSLAGGSEQFF
cdr3_nt: TGTGCCAGCAGTTTAGCGGGTGGTAGTGAGCAGTTCTTC
clone_size: NA
j_call: TRBJ2-1
d_call: NA
v_call: TRBV28

cdr3_aa: CASSSRGTEFYEQYF
cdr3_nt: TGTGCCAGCAGCAGCCGCGGGACGGAATTCTACGAGCAGTACTTC
clone_size: NA
j_call: TRBJ2-7
d_call: NA
v_call: TRBV6-5

cdr3_aa: CASSLSGYEQYF
cdr3_nt: TGTGCCAGCTCACTTTCGGGATACGAGCAGTACTTC
clone_size: NA
j_call: TRBJ2-7
d_call: NA
v_call: TRBV18